This TCR beta chain was documented in a study of shared clonotypes between healthy human individuals. CD8 cells classed as naive were CD45RO-negative and positively selected for CCR7, excluding terminally differentiated effector memory CD45RA+ cells. This CDR3 region has 15 residues. Germline CDR1 and CDR2: SGHTA and FQGNSA. V shed 5 bases and J 2 bases; nucleotides not matched to a gene: 6. Measured with immunoSEQ multiplex PCR; TCRdb has only the in-frame clones, and not every one. The sample holds hundreds of thousands of clones, about 92% seen once. The chain is built from TRBV7-2 and TRBJ2-5; the match to TRBD2 covers 9 bases. Sequencing was performed on naive CD8+ T cells sorted from blood. The receptor's source is a man in his thirties or forties in good health. CDR3 in DNA: TGTGCCAGCAGCAAGACTAGCGGTTCGCAAGAGACCCAGTACTTC. Protein product: CASSKTSGSQETQYF.